Following are 3 T cell receptor beta chains from one sample sequenced in a study of shared clonotypes between healthy human individuals. The protocol was immunoSEQ multiplex PCR, while the TCRdb copy is restricted to in-frame clones and leaves out a portion. The sample has 550,000 to 800,000 clones; about 90% are singletons. The source material was memory CD8+ T cells from PBMCs. Sample subset: CD45RO+ cells pooled with CCR7-negative TemRA cells. The receptors stem from a man aged 18-30 years in good health. Some clones in this sample may be carry-over from other donors' samples.

This clone appeared once. This sequence joins TRBV27 and TRBJ2-7; D perhaps matches TRBD1 (5 bases). The V gene's germline CDR1 is MNHEY and CDR2 SMNVEV (reference sequence). CDR3 length equals 14 residues. V lost 3 bases and J 1 base, leaving 10 bases between the germline ends. CDR3 protein: CASSFFDSSYEQYF. The CDR3 DNA sequence: TGTGCCAGCAGTTTTTTCGACAGTTCCTACGAGCAGTACTTC.

J is TRBJ2-2 and V is TRBV6-5; 7 bases match TRBD1. The CDR3 consists of 14 residues. Unmatched junction bases numbered 2, after V lost 2 bases and J lost 5 bases. Germline V gene lookup returns CDR1 MNHEY and CDR2 SVGAGI. The CDR3 reads CASSYDRATGELFF. The CDR3 nucleotides are TGTGCCAGCAGTTACGACAGGGCGACCGGGGAGCTGTTTTTT.

This clone is a singleton in its sample. The chain has TRBV9 and TRBJ2-7; the match to TRBD1 covers 10 bases. Germline V lookup: CDR1 SGDLS, CDR2 YYNGEE. J lost 6 bases, V lost 4 bases, and 10 bases had no gene match. The CDR3 has 15 residues. The chain's CDR3 is CASSPSGTGVPEQYF. DNA of the CDR3: TGTGCCAGCAGCCCCAGTGGGACAGGGGTCCCCGAGCAGTACTTC.